This TCR beta chain was identified during a study of CD8 T cells in Susac syndrome. Study-wide results and caveats: In its TCR sequencing and HLA analysis, the study acknowledged that the number of individuals was relatively small.

Random hexamers were used to reverse transcribe the RNA input (roughly 0.5 to 1 ug). From the immunoSEQ multiplex PCR reads, TCRdb called clonotypes with MiXCR, one entry per CDR3 protein. The repertoire has about 90,000 distinct CDR3 sequences, about 93% of them found once; the top ten carry over 0.25%. This clonotype was observed once. Its antigen is as yet unknown. The study sequenced TCR beta in blood CD8+ and CD4+ T cells. The CD8+ and CD4+ T cells were negatively isolated, with the TEMRA cells enriched by FACS. V was trimmed by 5 bases and J by 3 bases, leaving 17 bases between them. CDR3 length: 16 residues. Germline lookup yields CDR1 SGHAT and CDR2 FQNNGV.

The sequenced sample was CD8+ T cells from PBMCs. The TCR was taken from a human donor in good health. The J gene is TRBJ2-4, the V gene TRBV11-2; D remains unclear. The CDR3 DNA reads TGTGCCAGCAGCCTGGCACAGAATAGGATCAAAAACATTCAGTACTTC. Translation gives CASSLAQNRIKNIQYF.